What follows is one TCR beta chain and its context. Seattle patients were enrolled during active infection and followed longitudinally. Using immunoSEQ multiplex PCR, the repertoire was profiled, and TCRdb retains in-frame clones only, with some absent. The sample shows about 170,000 clones, approximately 86% of them seen only once. This record belongs to a study of blood T cell repertoires in COVID-19. J lost 3 bases, V lost 5 bases, and 2 bases had no gene match. CDR3 length: 13 amino acids. Germline-derived CDR1 and CDR2 are WSHSY and SAAADI. Sequenced material: peripheral blood. This clonotype was obtained from a woman aged 40 to 50 with COVID-19, enrolled during active disease. The chain has TRBV10-2 and TRBJ2-7, with TRBD2 matching 9 bases. CDR3 coding DNA: TGCGCCAGCAGTATAGCGGGAGACTACGAGCAGTACTTC. Its translation: CASSIAGDYEQYF.